This TCR beta chain was sequenced in a study of cytomegalovirus exposure and HLA in healthy donors. Study-wide results and caveats: HLA alleles showed associations with about 15,000 TCR beta sequences in a later analysis, at a 0.05 false discovery rate. In vitro experiments confirmed that a few CMV-associated chains were specific for CMV antigens.

PCR primers comprised 60 Vbeta and 13 Jbeta primers. TCRdb keeps only in-frame clones here, not all; method: immunoSEQ multiplex PCR. The sample lists 170,000 or so clones, roughly 80% occurring once. This clone was seen a few times. As yet, its antigen is unknown. Donors in the study were healthy people who gave bone marrow. Each donor was nominally healthy when sampled (though unrecorded immune exposures were likely). The germline V and J ends were trimmed by 4 bases and 6 bases, with 20 bases remaining between them. The CDR3 spans 16 residues. In germline, CDR1 is ENHRY, CDR2 SYGVKD. The genes are TRBV10-3 and TRBJ2-3; possible D gene TRBD1, 5 bases. Sequencing was performed on PBMCs. This TCR was sampled from a woman in her 30s in good health and CMV-seronegative. CDR3 loop: CAISGSRTRSSDTQYF. The DNA of the CDR3 is TGTGCCATCAGTGGGTCTCGGACACGTAGCTCGGATACGCAGTATTTT.